This TCR beta chain was retrieved from a study of cytomegalovirus exposure and HLA in healthy donors. In germline, CDR1 is MDHEN, CDR2 SYDVKM. CDR3 length: 15 amino acids. V was shortened by 2 bases and J by 6 bases, with 16 bases between the two germline ends. This clone was picked up one time. Its antigen remains unidentified. While the first cohort had 700 or so subjects, the donors belonged to the separate validation cohort of roughly 130 subjects. Some clones are missing from TCRdb's copy, which holds only in-frame ones; the method was immunoSEQ multiplex PCR. The data contain under 200,000 clones, roughly 90% of them singletons. Overall study findings and caveats: According to the study, about 180 TCR beta chains were cytomegalovirus-associated. Subsequent analysis found a tendency for first-cohort TCR clusters to co-occur within the approximately 130 validation repertoires.

The sequence derives from a woman in her twenties or thirties in good health and CMV-seronegative. Sequencing used PBMCs. The gene calls are TRBV28 and TRBJ1-1; tentatively, D is TRBD1 (6 bases). DNA for the CDR3: TGTGCCAGCAGTTTAGTTGTCCAGGGGCCGGCTGAAGCTTTCTTT. Its protein is CASSLVVQGPAEAFF.